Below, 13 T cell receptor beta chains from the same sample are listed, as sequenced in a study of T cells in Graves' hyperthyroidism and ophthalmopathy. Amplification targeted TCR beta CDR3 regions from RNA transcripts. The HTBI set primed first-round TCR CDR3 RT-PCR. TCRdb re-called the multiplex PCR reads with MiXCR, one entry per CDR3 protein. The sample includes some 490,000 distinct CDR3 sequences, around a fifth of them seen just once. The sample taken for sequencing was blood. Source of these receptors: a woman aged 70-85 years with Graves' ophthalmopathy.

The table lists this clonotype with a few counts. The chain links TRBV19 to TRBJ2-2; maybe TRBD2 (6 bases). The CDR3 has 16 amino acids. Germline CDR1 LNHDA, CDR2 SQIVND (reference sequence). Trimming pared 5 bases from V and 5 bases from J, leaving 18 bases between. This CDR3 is CASSSAGRLRTGELFF. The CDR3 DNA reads TGTGCCAGTAGTTCCGCAGGGAGGTTACGGACCGGGGAGCTGTTTTTT.

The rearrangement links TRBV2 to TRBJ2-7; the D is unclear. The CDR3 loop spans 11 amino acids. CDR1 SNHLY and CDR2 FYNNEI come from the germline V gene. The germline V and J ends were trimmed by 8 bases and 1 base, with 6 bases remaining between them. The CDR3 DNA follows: TGTGCCAGCTATAGGTCCTACGAGCAGTACTTC. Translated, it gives CASYRSYEQYF.

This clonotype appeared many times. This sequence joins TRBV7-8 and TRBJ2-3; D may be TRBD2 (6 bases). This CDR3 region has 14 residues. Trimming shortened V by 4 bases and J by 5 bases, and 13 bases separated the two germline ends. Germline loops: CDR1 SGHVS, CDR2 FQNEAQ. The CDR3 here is CASSYKTRGDTQYF. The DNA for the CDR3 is TGTGCCAGCAGCTACAAGACTAGGGGAGATACGCAGTATTTT.

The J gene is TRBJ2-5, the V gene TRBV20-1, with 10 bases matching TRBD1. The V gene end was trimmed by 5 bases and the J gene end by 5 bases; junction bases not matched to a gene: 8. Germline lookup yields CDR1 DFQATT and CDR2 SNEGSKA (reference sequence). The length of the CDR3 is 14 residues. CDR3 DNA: TGCAGTGCTTGCAGACAGGGGGCTTGGGAGACCCAGTACTTC. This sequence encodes CSACRQGAWETQYF.

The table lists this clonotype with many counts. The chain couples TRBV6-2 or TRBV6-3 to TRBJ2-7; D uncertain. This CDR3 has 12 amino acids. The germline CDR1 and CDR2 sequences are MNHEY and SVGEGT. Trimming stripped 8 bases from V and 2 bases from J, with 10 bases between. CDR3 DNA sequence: TGTGCCAGCGCCTTGTTTCCCTACGAGCAGTACTTC. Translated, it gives CASALFPYEQYF.

As DNA, the CDR3 is TGTGCCAGTAGTATAGGCCCCCGGACAGGGCATAACTATGGCTACACCTTC. Its translation: CASSIGPRTGHNYGYTF. The chain joins TRBV19 to TRBJ1-2, with 8 bases matching TRBD1. Germline V lookup: CDR1 LNHDA, CDR2 SQIVND (reference sequence). Trimming removed 1 base from V and 1 base from J; junction bases left unmatched: 8. This CDR3 is built from 17 residues. Looking up the rest from reference TRBV19 and TRBJ1-2 gives the full variable domain: DGGITQSPKYLFRKEGQNVTLSCEQNLNHDAMYWYRQDPGQGLRLIYYSQIVNDFQKGDIAEGYSVSREKKESFPLTVTSAQKNPTAFYLCASSIGPRTGHNYGYTFGSGTRLTVV.

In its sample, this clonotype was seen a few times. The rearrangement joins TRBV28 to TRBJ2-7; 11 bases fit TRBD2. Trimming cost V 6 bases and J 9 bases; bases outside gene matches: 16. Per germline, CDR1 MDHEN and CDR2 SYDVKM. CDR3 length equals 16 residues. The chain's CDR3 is CASSYPPGTSGLGQYF. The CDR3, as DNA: TGTGCCAGCAGCTATCCCCCCGGGACTAGCGGACTCGGGCAGTACTTC.

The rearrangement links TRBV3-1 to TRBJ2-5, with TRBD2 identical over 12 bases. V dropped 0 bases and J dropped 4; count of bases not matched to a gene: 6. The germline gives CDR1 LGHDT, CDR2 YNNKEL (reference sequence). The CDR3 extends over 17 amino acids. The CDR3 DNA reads TGTGCCAGCAGCCAAGATTGGACTAGCGGGAAGGGAGAGACCCAGTACTTC. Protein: CASSQDWTSGKGETQYF.

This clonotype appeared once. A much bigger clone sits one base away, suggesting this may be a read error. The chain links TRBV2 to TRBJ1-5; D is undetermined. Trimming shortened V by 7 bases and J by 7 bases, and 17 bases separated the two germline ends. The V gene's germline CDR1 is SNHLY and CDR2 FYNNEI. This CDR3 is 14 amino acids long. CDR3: CASTSGSGSQPQHF. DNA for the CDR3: TGTGCCAGCACCTCCGGCTCGGGGAGCCAGCCCCAGCATTTT. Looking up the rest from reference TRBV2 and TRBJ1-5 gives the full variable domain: EPEVTQTPSHQVTQMGQEVILRCVPISNHLYFYWYRQILGQKVEFLVSFYNNEISEKSEIFDDQFSVERPDGSNFTLKIRSTKLEDSAMYFCASTSGSGSQPQHFGDGTRLSIL.

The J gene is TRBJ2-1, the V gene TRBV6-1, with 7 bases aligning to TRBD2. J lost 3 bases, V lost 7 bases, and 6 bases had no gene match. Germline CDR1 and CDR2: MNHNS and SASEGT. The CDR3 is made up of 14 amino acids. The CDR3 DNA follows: TGTGCCAGCACGGGGGGACCCAACTACAATGAGCAGTTCTTC. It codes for CASTGGPNYNEQFF.

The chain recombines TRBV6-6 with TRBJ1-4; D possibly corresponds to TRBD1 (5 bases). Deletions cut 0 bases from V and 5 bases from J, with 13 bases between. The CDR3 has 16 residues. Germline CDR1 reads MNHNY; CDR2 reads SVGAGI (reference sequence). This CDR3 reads CASSYSSVGHNEKLFF. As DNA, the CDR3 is TGTGCCAGCAGTTACTCTTCCGTTGGACACAATGAAAAACTGTTTTTT.

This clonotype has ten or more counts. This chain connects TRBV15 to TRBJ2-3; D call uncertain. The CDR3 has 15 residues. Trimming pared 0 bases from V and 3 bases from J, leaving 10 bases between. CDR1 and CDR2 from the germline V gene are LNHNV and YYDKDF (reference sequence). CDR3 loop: CATSRDPRLTDTQYF. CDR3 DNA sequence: TGTGCCACCAGCAGAGATCCCAGGCTGACAGATACGCAGTATTTT.

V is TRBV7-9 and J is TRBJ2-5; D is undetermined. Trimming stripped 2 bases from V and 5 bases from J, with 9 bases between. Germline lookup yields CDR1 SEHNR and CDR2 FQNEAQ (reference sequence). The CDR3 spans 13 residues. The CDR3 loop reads CASSLWEGETQYF. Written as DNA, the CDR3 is TGTGCCAGCAGCTTATGGGAAGGGGAGACCCAGTACTTC. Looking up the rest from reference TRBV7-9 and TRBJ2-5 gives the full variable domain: DTGVSQNPRHKITKRGQNVTFRCDPISEHNRLYWYRQTLGQGPEFLTYFQNEAQLEKSRLLSDRFSAERPKGSFSTLEIQRTEQGDSAMYLCASSLWEGETQYFGPGTRLLVL.